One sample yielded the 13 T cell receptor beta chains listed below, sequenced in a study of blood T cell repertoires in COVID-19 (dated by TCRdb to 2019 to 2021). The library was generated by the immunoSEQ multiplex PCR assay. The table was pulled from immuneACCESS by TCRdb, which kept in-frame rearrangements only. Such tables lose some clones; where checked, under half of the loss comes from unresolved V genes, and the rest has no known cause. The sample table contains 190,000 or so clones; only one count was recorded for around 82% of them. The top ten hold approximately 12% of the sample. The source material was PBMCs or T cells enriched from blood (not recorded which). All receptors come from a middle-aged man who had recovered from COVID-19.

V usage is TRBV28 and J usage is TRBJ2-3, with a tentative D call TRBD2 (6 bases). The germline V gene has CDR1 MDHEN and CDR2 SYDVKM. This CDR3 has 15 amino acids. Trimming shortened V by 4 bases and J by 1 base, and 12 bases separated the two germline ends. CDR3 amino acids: CASSSPWRGTDTQYF. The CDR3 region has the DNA TGTGCCAGCAGTTCCCCGTGGAGGGGCACAGATACGCAGTATTTT.

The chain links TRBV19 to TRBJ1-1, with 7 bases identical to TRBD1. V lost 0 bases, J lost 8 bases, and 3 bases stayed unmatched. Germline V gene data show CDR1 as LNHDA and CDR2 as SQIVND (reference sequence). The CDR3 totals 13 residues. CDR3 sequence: CASSIDWGQEAFF. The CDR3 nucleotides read TGTGCCAGTAGTATAGATTGGGGACAGGAAGCTTTCTTT. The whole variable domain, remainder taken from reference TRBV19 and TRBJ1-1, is DGGITQSPKYLFRKEGQNVTLSCEQNLNHDAMYWYRQDPGQGLRLIYYSQIVNDFQKGDIAEGYSVSREKKESFPLTVTSAQKNPTAFYLCASSIDWGQEAFFGQGTRLTVV.

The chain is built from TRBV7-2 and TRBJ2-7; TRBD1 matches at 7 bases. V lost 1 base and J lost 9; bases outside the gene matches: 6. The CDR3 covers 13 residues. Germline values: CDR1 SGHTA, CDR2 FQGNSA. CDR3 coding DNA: TGTGCCAGCAGCTTAGGACAGGGTCGTTGGCAGTACGTC. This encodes CASSLGQGRWQYV.

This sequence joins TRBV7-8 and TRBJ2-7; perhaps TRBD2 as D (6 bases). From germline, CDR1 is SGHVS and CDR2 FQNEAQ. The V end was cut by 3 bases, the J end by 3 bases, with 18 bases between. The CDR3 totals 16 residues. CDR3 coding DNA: TGTGCCAGCAGCTTTGAATTTGGGGATAGCGGCTACGAGCAGTACTTC. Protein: CASSFEFGDSGYEQYF.

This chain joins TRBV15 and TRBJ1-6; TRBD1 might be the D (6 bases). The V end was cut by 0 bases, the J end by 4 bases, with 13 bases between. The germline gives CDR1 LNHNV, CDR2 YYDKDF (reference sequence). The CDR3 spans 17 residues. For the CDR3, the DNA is TGTGCCACCAGCAGAGACCGGACCCAGGGGTATAATTCACCCCTCCACTTT. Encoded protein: CATSRDRTQGYNSPLHF.

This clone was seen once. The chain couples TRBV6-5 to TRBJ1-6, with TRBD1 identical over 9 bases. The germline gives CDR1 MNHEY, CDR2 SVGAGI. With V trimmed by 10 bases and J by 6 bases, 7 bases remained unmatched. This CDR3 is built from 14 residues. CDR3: CATDRGAGNSPLHF. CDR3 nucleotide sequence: TGTGCCACCGACAGGGGGGCTGGTAATTCACCCCTCCACTTT.

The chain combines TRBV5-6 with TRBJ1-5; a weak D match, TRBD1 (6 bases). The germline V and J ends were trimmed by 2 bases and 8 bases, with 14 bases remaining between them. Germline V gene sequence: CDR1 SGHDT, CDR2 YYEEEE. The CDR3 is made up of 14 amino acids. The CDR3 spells CASSFRTGLEPQHF. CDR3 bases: TGTGCCAGCAGCTTTCGCACAGGGCTCGAGCCCCAGCATTTT.

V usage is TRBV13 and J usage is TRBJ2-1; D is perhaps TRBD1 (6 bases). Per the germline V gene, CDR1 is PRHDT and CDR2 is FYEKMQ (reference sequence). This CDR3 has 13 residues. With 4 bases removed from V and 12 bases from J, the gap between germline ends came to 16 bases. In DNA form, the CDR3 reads TGTGCCAGCAGCTATATGGACAGTTTCCTGCAGTTCTTC. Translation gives CASSYMDSFLQFF.

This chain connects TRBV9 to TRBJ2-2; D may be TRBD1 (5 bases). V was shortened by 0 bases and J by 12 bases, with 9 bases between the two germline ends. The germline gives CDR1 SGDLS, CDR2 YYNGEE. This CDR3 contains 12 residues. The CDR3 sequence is CASSVDRSKLFF. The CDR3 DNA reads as TGTGCCAGCAGCGTAGACAGGTCAAAGCTGTTTTTT. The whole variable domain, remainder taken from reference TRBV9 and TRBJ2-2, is DSGVTQTPKHLITATGQRVTLRCSPRSGDLSVYWYQQSLDQGLQFLIQYYNGEERAKGNILERFSAQQFPDLHSELNLSSLELGDSALYFCASSVDRSKLFFGEGSRLTVL.

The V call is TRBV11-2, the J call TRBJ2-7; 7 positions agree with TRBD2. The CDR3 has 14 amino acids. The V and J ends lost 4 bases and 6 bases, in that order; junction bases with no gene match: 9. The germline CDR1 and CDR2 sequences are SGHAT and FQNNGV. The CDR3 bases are TGTGCCAGCAGCTCTACTAGCGTGGCGGGCGAGCAGTACTTC. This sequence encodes CASSSTSVAGEQYF.

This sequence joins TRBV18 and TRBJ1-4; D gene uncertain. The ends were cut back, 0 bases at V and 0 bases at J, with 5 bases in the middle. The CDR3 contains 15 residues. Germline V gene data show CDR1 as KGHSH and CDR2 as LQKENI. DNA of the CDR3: TGTGCCAGCTCACCACCGTCCGCAACTAATGAAAAACTGTTTTTT. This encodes CASSPPSATNEKLFF. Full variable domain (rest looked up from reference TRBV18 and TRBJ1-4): NAGVMQNPRHLVRRRGQEARLRCSPMKGHSHVYWYRQLPEEGLKFMVYLQKENIIDESGMPKERFSAEFPKEGPSILRIQQVVRGDSAAYFCASSPPSATNEKLFFGSGTQLSVL.

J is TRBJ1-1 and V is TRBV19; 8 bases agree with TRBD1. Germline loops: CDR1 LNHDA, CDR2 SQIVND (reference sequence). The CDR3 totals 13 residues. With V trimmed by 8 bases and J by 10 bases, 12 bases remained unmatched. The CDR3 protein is CASQGQGEVVAFF. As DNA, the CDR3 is TGTGCCAGTCAAGGACAGGGAGAAGTTGTAGCTTTCTTT.

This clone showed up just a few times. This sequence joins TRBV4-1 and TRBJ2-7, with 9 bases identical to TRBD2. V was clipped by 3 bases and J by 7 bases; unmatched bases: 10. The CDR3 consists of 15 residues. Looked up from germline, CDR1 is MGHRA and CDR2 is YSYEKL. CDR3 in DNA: TGCGCCAGCAGCCACAGACTAGCGGCTATAGAGGAGCAGTACGTC. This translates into CASSHRLAAIEEQYV.